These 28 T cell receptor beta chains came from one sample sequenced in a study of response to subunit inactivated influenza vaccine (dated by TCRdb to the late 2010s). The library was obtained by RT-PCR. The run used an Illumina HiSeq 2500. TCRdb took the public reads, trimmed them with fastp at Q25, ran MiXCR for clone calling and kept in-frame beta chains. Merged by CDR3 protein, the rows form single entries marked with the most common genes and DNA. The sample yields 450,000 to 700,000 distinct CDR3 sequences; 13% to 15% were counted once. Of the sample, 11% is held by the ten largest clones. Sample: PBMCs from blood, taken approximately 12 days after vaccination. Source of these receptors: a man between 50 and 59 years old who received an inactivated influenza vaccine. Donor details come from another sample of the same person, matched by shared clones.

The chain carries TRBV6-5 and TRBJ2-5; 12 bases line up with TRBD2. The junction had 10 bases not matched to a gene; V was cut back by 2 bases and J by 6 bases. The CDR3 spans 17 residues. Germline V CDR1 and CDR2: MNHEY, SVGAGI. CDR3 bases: TGTGCCAGCAGTTACGTAGGCCTAGCGGGAGGGGTTCAGACCCAGTACTTC. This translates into CASSYVGLAGGVQTQYF.

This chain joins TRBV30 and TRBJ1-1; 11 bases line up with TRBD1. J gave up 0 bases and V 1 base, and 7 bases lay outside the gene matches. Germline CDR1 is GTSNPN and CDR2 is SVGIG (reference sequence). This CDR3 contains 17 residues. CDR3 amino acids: CAWSAGTGGYMNTEAFF. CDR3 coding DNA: TGTGCCTGGAGTGCAGGGACAGGGGGATACATGAACACTGAAGCTTTCTTT.

Written as DNA, the CDR3 is TGCGCCAGCAGCTTGGAAGGGTGGAACACCGGGGAGCTGTTTTTT. Translating it yields CASSLEGWNTGELFF. The chain is built from TRBV5-1 and TRBJ2-2; D remains ambiguous. CDR3 size: 15 residues. Germline CDR1 SGHRS, CDR2 YFSETQ. The germline V and J ends were trimmed by 0 bases and 1 base, with 7 bases remaining between them.

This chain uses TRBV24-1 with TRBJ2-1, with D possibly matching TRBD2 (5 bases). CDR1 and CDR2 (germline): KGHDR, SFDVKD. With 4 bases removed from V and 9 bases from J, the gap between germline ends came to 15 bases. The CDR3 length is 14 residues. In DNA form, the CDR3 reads TGTGCCACCAGTGACTCAAACAAGGCGGGTGAGCAGTTCTTC. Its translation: CATSDSNKAGEQFF.

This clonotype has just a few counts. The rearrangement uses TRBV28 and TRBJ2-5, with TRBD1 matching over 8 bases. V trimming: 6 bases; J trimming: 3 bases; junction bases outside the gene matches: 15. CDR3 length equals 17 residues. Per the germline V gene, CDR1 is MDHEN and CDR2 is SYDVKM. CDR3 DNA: TGTGCCAGCAGCCCTCTCTTGGACAGGGTGGGGGAAGAGACCCAGTACTTC. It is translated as CASSPLLDRVGEETQYF.

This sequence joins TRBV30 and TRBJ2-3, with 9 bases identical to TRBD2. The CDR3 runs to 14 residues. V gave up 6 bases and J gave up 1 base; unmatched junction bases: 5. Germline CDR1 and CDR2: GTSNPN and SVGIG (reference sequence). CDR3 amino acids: CACSLAGGTDTQYF. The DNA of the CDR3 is TGTGCCTGCAGCTTAGCGGGGGGCACAGATACGCAGTATTTT.

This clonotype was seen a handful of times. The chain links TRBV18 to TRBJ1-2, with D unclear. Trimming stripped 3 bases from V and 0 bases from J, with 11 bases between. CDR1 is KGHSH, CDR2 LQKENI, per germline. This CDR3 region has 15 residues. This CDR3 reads CASSPPGRSNYGYTF. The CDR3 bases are TGTGCCAGCTCACCGCCTGGCAGGTCTAACTATGGCTACACCTTC.

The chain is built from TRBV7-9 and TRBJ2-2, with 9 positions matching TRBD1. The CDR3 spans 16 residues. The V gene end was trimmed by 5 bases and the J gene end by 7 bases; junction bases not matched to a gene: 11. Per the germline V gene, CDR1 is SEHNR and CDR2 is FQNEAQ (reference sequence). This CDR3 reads CASSNSGTGQSGELFF. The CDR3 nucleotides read TGTGCCAGCAGCAACTCCGGGACAGGGCAAAGCGGGGAGCTGTTTTTT. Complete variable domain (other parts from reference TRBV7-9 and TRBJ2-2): DTGVSQNPRHKITKRGQNVTFRCDPISEHNRLYWYRQTLGQGPEFLTYFQNEAQLEKSRLLSDRFSAERPKGSFSTLEIQRTEQGDSAMYLCASSNSGTGQSGELFFGEGSRLTVL.

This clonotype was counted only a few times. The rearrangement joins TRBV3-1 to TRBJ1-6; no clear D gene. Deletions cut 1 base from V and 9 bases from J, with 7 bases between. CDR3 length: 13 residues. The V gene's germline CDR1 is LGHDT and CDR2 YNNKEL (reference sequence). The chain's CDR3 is CASSQGGSSPLHF. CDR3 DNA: TGTGCCAGCAGCCAAGGCGGGAGTTCACCCCTCCACTTT.

The chain's CDR3 is CASSLGASGYYEQYF. In DNA form, the CDR3 reads TGTGCCAGCAGCTTAGGGGCTAGCGGATACTACGAGCAGTACTTC. The chain links TRBV13 to TRBJ2-7, with TRBD2 matching over 7 bases. V lost 0 bases and J lost 3; bases outside the gene matches: 5. Per germline, CDR1 PRHDT and CDR2 FYEKMQ (reference sequence). The CDR3 runs to 15 residues. Drawing the rest from reference TRBV13 and TRBJ2-7, the complete variable domain is AAGVIQSPRHLIKEKRETATLKCYPIPRHDTVYWYQQGPGQDPQFLISFYEKMQSDKGSIPDRFSAQQFSDYHSELNMSSLELGDSALYFCASSLGASGYYEQYFGPGTRLTVT.

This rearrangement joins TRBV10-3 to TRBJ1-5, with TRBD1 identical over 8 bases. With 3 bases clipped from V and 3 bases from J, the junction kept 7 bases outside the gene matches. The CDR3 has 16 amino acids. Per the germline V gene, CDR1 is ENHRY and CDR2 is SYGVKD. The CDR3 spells CAISDARTGLNQPQHF. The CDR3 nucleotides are TGTGCCATCAGTGATGCTAGGACAGGGCTCAATCAGCCCCAGCATTTT.

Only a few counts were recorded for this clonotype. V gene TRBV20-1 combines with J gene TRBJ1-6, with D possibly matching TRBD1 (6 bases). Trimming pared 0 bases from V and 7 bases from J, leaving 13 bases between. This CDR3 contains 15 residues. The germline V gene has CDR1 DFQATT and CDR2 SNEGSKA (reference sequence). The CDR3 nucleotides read TGCAGTGCTAGAGATCCCAGGGGAGCGAATTCACCCCTCCACTTT. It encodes CSARDPRGANSPLHF.

DNA of the CDR3: TGTGCCACCAGTGATTTGGCAGGGGGAAATGAGCAGTTCTTC. This encodes CATSDLAGGNEQFF. This sequence joins TRBV24-1 and TRBJ2-1; TRBD1 matches 7 bases. Germline-derived CDR1 and CDR2 are KGHDR and SFDVKD. With V trimmed by 0 bases and J by 7 bases, 2 bases remained unmatched. The CDR3 is 14 amino acids.

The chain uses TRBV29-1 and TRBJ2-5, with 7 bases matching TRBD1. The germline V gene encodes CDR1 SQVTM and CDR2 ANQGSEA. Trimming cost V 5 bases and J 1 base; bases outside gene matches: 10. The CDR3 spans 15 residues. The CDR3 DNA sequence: TGCAGCGTTATAACCGGGACAGAGATCCAAGAGACCCAGTACTTC. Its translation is CSVITGTEIQETQYF.

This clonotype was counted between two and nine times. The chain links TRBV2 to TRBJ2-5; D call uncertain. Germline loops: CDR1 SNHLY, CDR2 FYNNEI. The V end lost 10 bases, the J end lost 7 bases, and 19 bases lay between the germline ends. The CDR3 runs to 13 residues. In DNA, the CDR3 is TGTGCCACCTCTCCGGGTGGACCCCTGACCCAGTACTTC. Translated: CATSPGGPLTQYF.

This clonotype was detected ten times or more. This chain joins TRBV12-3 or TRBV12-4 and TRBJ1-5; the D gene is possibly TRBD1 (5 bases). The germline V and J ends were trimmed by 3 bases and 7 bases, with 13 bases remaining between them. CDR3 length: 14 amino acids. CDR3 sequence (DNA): TGTGCCAGCAGTTTGGGGGGAATGCGCCAGCCCCAGCATTTT. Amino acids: CASSLGGMRQPQHF.

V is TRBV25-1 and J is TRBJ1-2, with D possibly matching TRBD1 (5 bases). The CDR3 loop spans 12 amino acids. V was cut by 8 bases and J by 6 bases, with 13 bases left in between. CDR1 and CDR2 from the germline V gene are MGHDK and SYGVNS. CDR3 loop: CASGGTVDGYTF. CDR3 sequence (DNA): TGTGCCAGCGGAGGGACGGTCGATGGCTACACCTTC.

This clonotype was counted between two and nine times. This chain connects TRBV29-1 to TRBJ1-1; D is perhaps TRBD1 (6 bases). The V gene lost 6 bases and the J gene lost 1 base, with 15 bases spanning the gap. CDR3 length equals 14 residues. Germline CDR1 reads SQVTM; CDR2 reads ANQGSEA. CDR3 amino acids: CSVQTGTRNTEAFF. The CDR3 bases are TGCAGCGTCCAAACCGGGACAAGGAACACTGAAGCTTTCTTT.

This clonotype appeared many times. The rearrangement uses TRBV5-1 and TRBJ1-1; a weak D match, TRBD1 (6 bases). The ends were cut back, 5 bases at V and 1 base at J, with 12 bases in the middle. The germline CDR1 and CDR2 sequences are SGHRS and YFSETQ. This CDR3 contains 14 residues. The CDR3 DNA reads TGCGCCAGCAGATACCAGGACAGGAACACTGAAGCTTTCTTT. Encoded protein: CASRYQDRNTEAFF.

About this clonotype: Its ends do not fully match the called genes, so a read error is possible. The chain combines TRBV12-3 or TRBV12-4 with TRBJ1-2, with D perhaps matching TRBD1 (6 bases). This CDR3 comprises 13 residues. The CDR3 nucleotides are TGTGCCAGCAGCTTAGGGGGGCGGCACGGCTACACCTTC. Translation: CASSLGGRHGYTF.

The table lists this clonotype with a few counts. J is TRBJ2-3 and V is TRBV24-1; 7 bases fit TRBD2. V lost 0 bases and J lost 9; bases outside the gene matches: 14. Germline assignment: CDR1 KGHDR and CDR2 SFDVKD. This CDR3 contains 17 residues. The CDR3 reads CATSDLDFGTTTRTQYF. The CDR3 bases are TGTGCCACCAGTGATTTGGACTTCGGGACTACAACACGAACGCAGTATTTT.

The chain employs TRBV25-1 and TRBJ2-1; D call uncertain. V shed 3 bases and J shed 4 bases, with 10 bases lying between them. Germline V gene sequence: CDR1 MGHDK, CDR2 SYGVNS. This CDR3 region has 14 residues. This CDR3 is CASSDSAEYNEQFF. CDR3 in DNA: TGTGCCAGCAGTGATTCGGCAGAATACAATGAGCAGTTCTTC.

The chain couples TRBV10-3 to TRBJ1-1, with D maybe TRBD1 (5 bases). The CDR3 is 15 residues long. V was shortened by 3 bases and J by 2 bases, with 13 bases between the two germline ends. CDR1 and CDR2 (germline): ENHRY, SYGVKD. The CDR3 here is CAISDNKGYNTEAFF. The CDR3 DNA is TGTGCCATCAGTGACAATAAGGGGTACAACACTGAAGCTTTCTTT.

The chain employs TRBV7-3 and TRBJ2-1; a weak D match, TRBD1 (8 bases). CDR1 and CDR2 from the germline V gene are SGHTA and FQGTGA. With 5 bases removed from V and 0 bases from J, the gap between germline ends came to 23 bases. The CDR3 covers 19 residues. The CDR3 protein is CASSPAGQALASSYNEQFF. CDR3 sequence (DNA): TGTGCCAGCAGCCCAGCGGGACAGGCCCTCGCTAGCTCCTACAATGAGCAGTTCTTC.

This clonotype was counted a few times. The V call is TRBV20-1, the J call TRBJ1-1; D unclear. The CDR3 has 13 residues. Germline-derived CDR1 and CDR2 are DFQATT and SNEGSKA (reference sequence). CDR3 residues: CRSRAYLNTEAFF. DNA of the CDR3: TGCAGGTCAAGGGCTTACCTGAACACTGAAGCTTTCTTT.

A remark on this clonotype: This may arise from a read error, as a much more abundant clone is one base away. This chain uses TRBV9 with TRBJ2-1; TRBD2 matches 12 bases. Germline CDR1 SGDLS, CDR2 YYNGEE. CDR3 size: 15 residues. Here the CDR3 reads CASSFGLAGSNEQCF. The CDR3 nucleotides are TGTGCCAGCAGCTTCGGACTAGCGGGATCCAATGAGCAGTGCTTC.

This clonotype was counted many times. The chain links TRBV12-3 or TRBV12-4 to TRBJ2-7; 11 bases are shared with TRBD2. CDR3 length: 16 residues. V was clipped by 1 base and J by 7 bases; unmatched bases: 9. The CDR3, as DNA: TGTGCCAGCAGTTTAGGTCTTACTAGCGGGAGCGGGGAGCAGTACTTC. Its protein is CASSLGLTSGSGEQYF.

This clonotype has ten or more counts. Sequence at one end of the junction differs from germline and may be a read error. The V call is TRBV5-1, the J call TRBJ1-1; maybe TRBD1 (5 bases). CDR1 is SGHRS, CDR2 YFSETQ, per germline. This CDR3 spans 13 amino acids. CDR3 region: CASSLQGNTEAFF. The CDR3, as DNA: TGTGCCAGCAGCCTCCAGGGAAACACTGAAGCTTTCTTT.